The clone carrying this T cell receptor beta chain appeared a few times. TCRdb re-called the RT-PCR reads with MiXCR, one entry per CDR3 protein. The sample has 300,000 to 350,000 distinct CDR3 sequences; approximately 20% are singletons. These data come from a study of response to subunit inactivated influenza vaccine. This CDR3 is 14 amino acids long. The ends were cut back, 6 bases at V and 9 bases at J, with 18 bases in the middle. The receptor comes from a man between 50 and 70 years old who received an inactivated influenza vaccine. The material was PBMCs from blood, obtained about 20 months after vaccination. The chain links TRBV12-3 or TRBV12-4 to TRBJ2-4; possible D gene TRBD2, 5 bases. The CDR3 region has the DNA TGTGCCAGCAGCCACCACCTAGGGAGTGCCATTCAGTACTTC. Amino acid sequence: CASSHHLGSAIQYF.